These 4 T cell receptor beta chains share one sample of origin, sequenced in a study of T cells in Graves' hyperthyroidism and ophthalmopathy. RNA transcripts served as the template for amplifying TCR beta CDR3 regions. The primer set for the first-round RT-PCR of the TCR CDR3 was HTBI. TCRdb called the multiplex PCR reads again in MiXCR, with one record for every CDR3 protein. Among more than 350,000 distinct CDR3 sequences, about 16% were seen once, and the ten largest hold approximately 19%. Sequencing was performed on blood. These receptor sequences come from a woman between 55 and 75 years old with Graves' ophthalmopathy.

This clonotype has a count of ten or more. This chain links TRBV11-2 with TRBJ1-1; D perhaps matches TRBD1 (5 bases). The CDR3 spans 15 residues. Germline V gene sequence: CDR1 SGHAT, CDR2 FQNNGV. V was clipped by 5 bases and J by 4 bases, with 17 bases between them. The CDR3 DNA is TGTGCCAGCAGCCACCCAGGGACCTCGGGCACTGAAGCTTTCTTT. Translated, it gives CASSHPGTSGTEAFF. The variable domain in full, completed from reference TRBV11-2 and TRBJ1-1, reads EAGVAQSPRYKIIEKRQSVAFWCNPISGHATLYWYQQILGQGPKLLIQFQNNGVVDDSQLPKDRFSAERLKGVDSTLKIQPAKLEDSAVYLCASSHPGTSGTEAFFGQGTRLTVV.

This clonotype was counted only a few times. The chain couples TRBV5-4 to TRBJ2-2; 11 bases map to TRBD2. In germline, CDR1 is SGHNT, CDR2 YYREEE (reference sequence). The CDR3 is 16 residues long. Trimming at V came to 3 bases and at J to 2 bases, leaving 3 bases not matched to a gene. CDR3 region: CASSWGTSGNTGELFF. As DNA, the CDR3 is TGTGCCAGCAGCTGGGGGACTAGCGGAAACACCGGGGAGCTGTTTTTT.

This clonotype was counted many times. A read error may produce the germline difference seen at one junction end. The rearrangement joins TRBV12-3 or TRBV12-4 to TRBJ2-5, with 9 nucleotides matching TRBD1. CDR3 length: 16 residues. The CDR3 coding sequence is TGTCCCAGCAGTAGCCCGGGACAGGGTGGTTGGGAGACCCAGTACTTC. Protein product: CPSSSPGQGGWETQYF.

In this sample, this clonotype turned up a few times. The chain recombines TRBV15 with TRBJ1-4; no reliable D call. This CDR3 has 16 amino acids. Trimming took 0 bases from V and 7 from J, leaving 15 bases between them. Germline V gene data show CDR1 as LNHNV and CDR2 as YYDKDF (reference sequence). The CDR3 protein is CATSRDARPVGEKLFF. The CDR3 DNA reads TGTGCCACCAGCAGAGACGCACGCCCCGTCGGTGAAAAACTGTTTTTT.